These 2 T cell receptor beta chains came from one sample sequenced in a study of vaccination and CD4 T cells after COVID-19. No antigen has been assigned to these receptors. The study sequenced cultured CD4+ T cell DNA using the Oncomine TCR Beta short-read assay. A single record per CDR3 protein comes from TCRdb applying MiXCR to the PCR reads. The repertoire consists of about 3,600 distinct CDR3 sequences, with 17% occurring once and the leading ten covering about 22%. This sample's treatment: roughly nine-day PBMC culture with coronavirus spike peptide pools or control peptides (ViraFEST assay). Sequencing used CD4+ T cells from blood, cultured in vitro. The receptors originated from a human donor who had recovered from COVID-19.

This chain connects TRBV7-9 to TRBJ1-1, with 7 bases lining up with TRBD1. The V gene's germline CDR1 is SEHNR and CDR2 FQNEAQ (reference sequence). The V segment lost 5 bases and the J segment 2 bases; nucleotides outside the gene matches: 5. The CDR3 is made up of 14 amino acids. The CDR3 DNA reads as TGTGCCAGCAGCCTACAGGGGACCAACACTGAAGCTTTCTTT. This gives the protein CASSLQGTNTEAFF. Variable domain in full (rest from reference TRBV7-9 and TRBJ1-1): DTGVSQNPRHKITKRGQNVTFRCDPISEHNRLYWYRQTLGQGPEFLTYFQNEAQLEKSRLLSDRFSAERPKGSFSTLEIQRTEQGDSAMYLCASSLQGTNTEAFFGQGTRLTVV.

Here the CDR3 reads CASSQVLTGSSGNTIYF. CDR3 bases: TGCGCCAGCAGTCAAGTCCTAACAGGGAGCTCTGGAAACACCATATATTTT. The J gene is TRBJ1-3, the V gene TRBV5-1; perhaps TRBD1 as D (6 bases). Germline values: CDR1 SGHRS, CDR2 YFSETQ. Trimming took 5 bases from V and 0 from J, leaving 18 bases between them. The CDR3 contains 17 residues.